The 26 T cell receptor beta chains below were found in one sample sequenced in a study of control samples from healthy donors and cancer patients. Clones were read by immunoSEQ multiplex PCR, and TCRdb kept only the in-frame ones, dropping some. Among about 140,000 clones listed, more than 80% were seen once. The sequencing input was blood. Every receptor here comes from a man between 18 and 29 years old in good health.

The chain employs TRBV29-1 and TRBJ1-4; possibly TRBD1 for D (6 bases). The CDR3 loop spans 12 amino acids. Between the trimmed V and J ends, which lost 7 bases and 5 bases, there was a span of 11 bases. The germline CDR1 and CDR2 sequences are SQVTM and ANQGSEA. The chain's CDR3 is CSALDSNEKLFF. The CDR3 DNA reads TGCAGCGCCCTGGACAGCAATGAAAAACTGTTTTTT. The full variable domain, completed using reference TRBV29-1 and TRBJ1-4, is SAVISQKPSRDICQRGTSLTIQCQVDSQVTMMFWYRQQPGQSLTLIATANQGSEATYESGFVIDKFPISRPNLTFSTLTVSNMSPEDSSIYLCSALDSNEKLFFGSGTQLSVL.

The J gene is TRBJ2-3, the V gene TRBV7-2; 8 positions match TRBD2. The germline CDR1 and CDR2 sequences are SGHTA and FQGNSA. The length of the CDR3 is 16 residues. V lost 5 bases and J lost 2; bases outside the gene matches: 9. The CDR3 sequence: CASSPQLAAATDTQYF. CDR3 in DNA: TGTGCCAGCAGCCCCCAACTAGCGGCCGCCACAGATACGCAGTATTTT.

The chain recombines TRBV25-1 with TRBJ2-2; D unclear. The CDR3 contains 13 residues. Germline loops: CDR1 MGHDK, CDR2 SYGVNS. Trimming shortened V by 1 base and J by 2 bases, and 2 bases separated the two germline ends. The CDR3 DNA reads as TGTGCCAGCAGTGAATTCAACACCGGGGAGCTGTTTTTT. Protein product: CASSEFNTGELFF.

V is TRBV6-2 or TRBV6-3 and J is TRBJ2-3; D gene unclear. The V and J ends lost 4 bases and 1 base respectively, with 12 bases between them. This CDR3 is 15 amino acids long. Germline values: CDR1 MNHEY, CDR2 SVGEGT. CDR3 sequence reads: CASSWTAPGTDTQYF. For the CDR3, the DNA is TGTGCCAGCAGTTGGACCGCGCCTGGCACAGATACGCAGTATTTT.

V usage is TRBV5-1 and J usage is TRBJ1-5; maybe TRBD1 (6 bases). This CDR3 has 15 amino acids. V lost 2 bases and J lost 0, with 9 bases in between. The germline V gene encodes CDR1 SGHRS and CDR2 YFSETQ. In nucleotides, the CDR3 is TGCGCCAGCAGCTTTACAGGGAATAGCAATCAGCCCCAGCATTTT. Residues: CASSFTGNSNQPQHF.

V is TRBV12-3 or TRBV12-4 and J is TRBJ1-1; D unclear. The CDR3 consists of 13 residues. The V end was cut by 6 bases, the J end by 1 base, with 9 bases between. CDR3 region: CASRSRGNTEAFF. CDR3 DNA sequence: TGTGCCAGCAGATCACGGGGGAACACTGAAGCTTTCTTT.

V usage is TRBV5-6 and J usage is TRBJ2-1; perhaps TRBD1 as D (6 bases). The germline gives CDR1 SGHDT, CDR2 YYEEEE. V was cut by 0 bases and J by 2 bases, with 12 bases left in between. This CDR3 is 16 amino acids long. The CDR3 spells CASSLGAGVTYNEQFF. The CDR3 DNA follows: TGTGCCAGCAGCTTGGGGGCAGGGGTAACCTACAATGAGCAGTTCTTC.

The J gene is TRBJ1-1, the V gene TRBV28; maybe TRBD1 (6 bases). The CDR3 consists of 15 residues. Trimming removed 4 bases at V and 0 bases at J, with 12 bases between. Germline-derived CDR1 and CDR2 are MDHEN and SYDVKM. This chain's CDR3 is CASSSQGTLNTEAFF. As DNA, the CDR3 is TGTGCCAGCAGTTCCCAGGGGACTCTGAACACTGAAGCTTTCTTT.

This chain connects TRBV27 to TRBJ1-5, with TRBD1 as a possible D gene (5 bases). Germline V gene data show CDR1 as MNHEY and CDR2 as SMNVEV (reference sequence). V was shortened by 5 bases and J by 3 bases, with 17 bases between the two germline ends. The CDR3 length is 16 residues. In DNA, the CDR3 is TGTGCCAGCAGTCCCATTAGGGGTCCAATCAATCAGCCCCAGCATTTT. It encodes CASSPIRGPINQPQHF.

The CDR3 coding sequence is TGTGTCAGAAGCTTAGTAGGGCCTCATCAGCCCCAGCATTTT. Residues: CVRSLVGPHQPQHF. This sequence joins TRBV7-5 and TRBJ1-5. TRBV7-5 is designated a pseudogene. The CDR3 covers 14 residues.

The rearrangement uses TRBV5-4 and TRBJ2-7, with 7 bases identical to TRBD2. The CDR3 runs 16 residues. Germline CDR1 and CDR2: SGHNT and YYREEE (reference sequence). V shed 4 bases and J 4 bases; nucleotides not matched to a gene: 14. CDR3 protein: CASSAEAGTPRYEQYF. Here the CDR3 DNA reads TGTGCCAGCAGCGCTGAAGCGGGGACCCCCCGGTACGAGCAGTACTTC.

The chain carries TRBV7-7 and TRBJ2-5; 8 bases line up with TRBD1. The ends lost 5 bases at V and 2 bases at J; junction bases unmatched: 4. Per germline, CDR1 SSHAT and CDR2 FNYEAQ (reference sequence). This CDR3 has 14 amino acids. CDR3 residues: CASSLDREQETQYF. CDR3 coding DNA: TGTGCCAGCAGCCTGGACAGGGAACAAGAGACCCAGTACTTC.

V gene TRBV12-3 or TRBV12-4 combines with J gene TRBJ1-1; no definite D call. The CDR3 is 12 residues long. The V end was cut by 3 bases, the J end by 7 bases, with 9 bases between. CDR3 sequence (DNA): TGTGCCAGCAGTTTGAGCAGGATTGAAGCTTTCTTT. Protein product: CASSLSRIEAFF.

The V gene is TRBV5-1, the J gene TRBJ1-1; 7 nucleotides agree with TRBD1. J was trimmed by 1 base and V by 4 bases; bases with no gene match: 1. CDR1 and CDR2 (germline): SGHRS, YFSETQ. This CDR3 is built from 13 residues. As DNA, the CDR3 is TGCGCCAGCAGCGGGACAGCGAACACTGAAGCTTTCTTT. Amino acid sequence: CASSGTANTEAFF. The full variable domain, its missing parts supplied by reference TRBV5-1 and TRBJ1-1, is KAGVTQTPRYLIKTRGQQVTLSCSPISGHRSVSWYQQTPGQGLQFLFEYFSETQRNKGNFPGRFSGRQFSNSRSEMNVSTLELGDSALYLCASSGTANTEAFFGQGTRLTVV.

This chain links TRBV12-5 with TRBJ1-6; D unresolved. Between the trimmed V and J ends, which lost 6 bases and 7 bases, there was a span of 16 bases. The CDR3 extends over 15 amino acids. Germline values: CDR1 LGHNT, CDR2 FRNRAP. CDR3 sequence: CASGKDGKANSPLHF. The CDR3, as DNA: TGTGCTAGTGGCAAGGACGGGAAAGCCAATTCACCCCTCCACTTT.

This sequence joins TRBV6-5 and TRBJ1-4; D gene ambiguous. The CDR3 spans 14 residues. Trimming left V 5 bases short and J 6 bases short, with 13 bases between. Per germline, CDR1 MNHEY and CDR2 SVGAGI. The CDR3 sequence is CASSRSRRDEKLFF. The CDR3 coding sequence is TGTGCCAGCAGTCGGAGCCGAAGGGATGAAAAACTGTTTTTT.

The rearrangement uses TRBV7-3 and TRBJ2-7; TRBD2 matches 8 bases. The CDR3 loop spans 13 amino acids. Germline V gives CDR1 SGHTA, CDR2 FQGTGA. The V segment lost 6 bases and the J segment 5 bases; nucleotides outside the gene matches: 6. CDR3 sequence reads: CASSRTSSDEQYF. The CDR3 nucleotides read TGTGCCAGCAGTCGGACTAGCTCAGACGAGCAGTACTTC.

This chain uses TRBV27 with TRBJ2-1, with D unclear. The CDR3 sequence is 12 residues long. Germline V gene data show CDR1 as MNHEY and CDR2 as SMNVEV (reference sequence). Trimming stripped 2 bases from V and 9 bases from J, with 8 bases between. The CDR3 region has the DNA TGTGCCAGCAGTTTAAGTGGTGCTGAGCAGTTCTTC. Amino acid sequence: CASSLSGAEQFF.

The genes are TRBV19 and TRBJ1-1, with D perhaps TRBD1 (5 bases). The CDR3 runs to 14 residues. V was clipped by 5 bases and J by 6 bases, with 16 bases between them. The V gene's germline CDR1 is LNHDA and CDR2 SQIVND (reference sequence). For the CDR3, the DNA is TGTGCCAGTAGTTTATCAGGGTCTTTTGCTGAAGCTTTCTTT. This translates into CASSLSGSFAEAFF.

The rearrangement joins TRBV3-1 (or the pseudogene TRBV3-2) to TRBJ2-7; TRBD1 agrees at 7 bases. The CDR3 contains 13 residues. Germline CDR1 and CDR2: LGHDT and YNNKEL (reference sequence). V gave up 5 bases and J gave up 3 bases; unmatched junction bases: 4. CDR3 amino acids: CASSLGQFYEQYF. The CDR3 bases are TGTGCCAGCAGCTTGGGACAGTTCTACGAGCAGTACTTC.

This chain joins TRBV11-2 and TRBJ1-4; 8 bases match TRBD1. The CDR3 is 13 amino acids. The V and J ends lost 5 bases and 8 bases, in that order; junction bases with no gene match: 4. Looked up from germline, CDR1 is SGHAT and CDR2 is FQNNGV. The CDR3 region is CASSPGQAEKLFF. In DNA form, the CDR3 reads TGTGCCAGCAGCCCGGGACAGGCCGAAAAACTGTTTTTT. Using reference TRBV11-2 and TRBJ1-4 for the parts outside the CDR3, the full variable domain is EAGVAQSPRYKIIEKRQSVAFWCNPISGHATLYWYQQILGQGPKLLIQFQNNGVVDDSQLPKDRFSAERLKGVDSTLKIQPAKLEDSAVYLCASSPGQAEKLFFGSGTQLSVL.

V usage is TRBV6-1 and J usage is TRBJ2-2; D might be TRBD2 (6 bases). The CDR3 covers 16 residues. Per the germline V gene, CDR1 is MNHNS and CDR2 is SASEGT. V was clipped by 2 bases and J by 6 bases, with 16 bases between them. The CDR3 bases are TGTGCCAGCAGTGAAAGGAGGGGACCCCCCCCCGGGGAGCTGTTTTTT. This sequence encodes CASSERRGPPPGELFF.

The chain carries TRBV4-1 and TRBJ1-3; D possibly corresponds to TRBD1 (5 bases). V gave up 4 bases and J gave up 0 bases, with 10 bases separating them. Germline CDR1 MGHRA, CDR2 YSYEKL. This CDR3 has 15 amino acids. Here the CDR3 reads CASSPGPNSGNTIYF. CDR3 sequence (DNA): TGCGCCAGCAGCCCGGGACCGAACTCTGGAAACACCATATATTTT.

The CDR3 DNA reads TGTGCCAGCAGTTCCTACCGCCCGACAGGGAGCAATCAGCCCCAGCATTTT. Translating it yields CASSSYRPTGSNQPQHF. The chain has TRBV6-2 or TRBV6-3 and TRBJ1-5, with TRBD1 matching 7 bases. Looked up from germline, CDR1 is MNHEY and CDR2 is SVGEGT. With V trimmed by 4 bases and J by 1 base, 10 bases remained unmatched. The CDR3 covers 17 residues.

The V and J genes are TRBV9 and TRBJ2-3; 11 bases map to TRBD2. The CDR3 is 16 residues long. J lost 1 base, V lost 2 bases, and 3 bases had no gene match. Germline-derived CDR1 and CDR2 are SGDLS and YYNGEE. The CDR3 spells CASSVPGLAGTDTQYF. The CDR3 coding sequence is TGTGCCAGCAGCGTCCCGGGACTAGCGGGCACAGATACGCAGTATTTT.

The chain recombines TRBV6-6 with TRBJ2-2; 10 bases align to TRBD2. J was trimmed by 6 bases and V by 5 bases; bases with no gene match: 9. CDR1 and CDR2 (germline): MNHNY, SVGAGI (reference sequence). The CDR3 length is 16 residues. In nucleotides, the CDR3 is TGTGCCAGCAGTCGCCCCGGGACTAGCGTCTCCGGGGAGCTGTTTTTT. Protein: CASSRPGTSVSGELFF.